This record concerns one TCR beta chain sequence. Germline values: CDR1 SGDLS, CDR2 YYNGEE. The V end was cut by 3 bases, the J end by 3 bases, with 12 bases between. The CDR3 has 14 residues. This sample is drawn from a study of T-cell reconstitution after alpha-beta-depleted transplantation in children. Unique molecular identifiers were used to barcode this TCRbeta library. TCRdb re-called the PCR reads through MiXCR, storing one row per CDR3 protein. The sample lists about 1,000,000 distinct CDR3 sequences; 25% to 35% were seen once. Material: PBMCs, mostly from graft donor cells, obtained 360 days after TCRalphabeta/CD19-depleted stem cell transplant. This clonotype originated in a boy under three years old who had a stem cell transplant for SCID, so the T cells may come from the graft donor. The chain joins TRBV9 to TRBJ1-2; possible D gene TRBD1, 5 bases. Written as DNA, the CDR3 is TGTGCCAGCAGCGCCGGGACCTCCTACTATGGCTACACCTTC. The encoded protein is CASSAGTSYYGYTF.